This T cell receptor (beta chain) is from a study of cytotoxic CD8 clonotypes in ibrutinib-treated CLL. Study observations and caveats: Once treatment began, public clonotypes, which were uncommon, contracted or stayed stable. Clonality, elevated at ibrutinib response, dropped back toward baseline at progression. Progressing and sustained-remission patients had different sampling times.

Germline CDR1 and CDR2: MNHEY and SMNVEV (reference sequence). This CDR3 is 15 amino acids long. V lost 6 bases to trimming and J lost 4 bases, with 18 bases between them. Clones were sequenced by immunoSEQ multiplex PCR, and TCRdb holds only the in-frame ones, with some missing. The sample yields some 140,000 clones, approximately 90% seen once. As input for TCR beta libraries, around 2 micrograms of genomic DNA came from cryopreserved PBMCs. With regard to this clone: What it binds is not known.

The J gene is TRBJ1-2, the V gene TRBV27, with D possibly TRBD1 on 5 matching bases. This specimen was PBMCs, taken after 12 months of ibrutinib treatment. The sequence was collected from a human donor with chronic lymphocytic leukemia. The CDR3 sequence: CASSPFEGLGYGYTF. CDR3 DNA: TGTGCCAGCAGCCCTTTCGAGGGGTTGGGCTATGGCTACACCTTC.